The 24 T cell receptor beta chains below come from one sample, sequenced in a study of Graves' ophthalmopathy and Graves' hyperthyroidism. The authors amplified TCR beta CDR3 regions from RNA transcripts. First-round RT-PCR relied on HTBI primers, and a second-round multiplex PCR came next. One entry per CDR3 protein results from TCRdb running MiXCR on the multiplex PCR reads. The sample shows 350,000 to 450,000 distinct CDR3 sequences, around 17% of them seen only once. The specimen was peripheral blood. All receptors derive from a woman between 18 and 29 years old with Graves' ophthalmopathy.

The chain is built from TRBV20-1 and TRBJ2-7; D call uncertain. V lost 6 bases and J 2 bases, leaving 20 bases between the germline ends. CDR3 length: 15 amino acids. Per germline, CDR1 DFQATT and CDR2 SNEGSKA (reference sequence). As DNA, the CDR3 is TGCAGTGCCAAAAACCCTGGAAAGAGAGCCTACGAGCAGTACTTC. Translation: CSAKNPGKRAYEQYF.

In this sample, this clonotype turned up many times. This chain joins TRBV30 and TRBJ2-5; a possible D gene is TRBD2 (5 bases). Trimming left V 1 base short and J 7 bases short, with 10 bases between. The CDR3 has 12 residues. The germline gives CDR1 GTSNPN, CDR2 SVGIG (reference sequence). This CDR3 reads CAWSGGFMTQYF. The CDR3, as DNA: TGTGCCTGGAGTGGCGGGTTTATGACCCAGTACTTC.

This clonotype was detected ten times or more. The gene calls are TRBV6-2 or TRBV6-3 and TRBJ2-7, with D maybe TRBD2 (6 bases). The germline V and J ends were trimmed by 5 bases and 0 bases, with 11 bases remaining between them. The CDR3 is made up of 14 amino acids. Germline-derived CDR1 and CDR2 are MNHEY and SVGEGT. The CDR3 is CASSTGGFSYEQYF. In DNA, the CDR3 is TGTGCCAGCAGTACCGGGGGATTCTCCTACGAGCAGTACTTC.

This clonotype was counted only a few times. V and J are TRBV5-1 and TRBJ2-2; possible D gene TRBD1, 6 bases. V was shortened by 4 bases and J by 3 bases, with 10 bases between the two germline ends. CDR1 is SGHRS, CDR2 YFSETQ, per germline. The CDR3 runs 14 residues. Written as DNA, the CDR3 is TGCGCCAGCAGCCCTAGGACAGACACCGGGGAGCTGTTTTTT. Translated, it gives CASSPRTDTGELFF. Looking up the rest from reference TRBV5-1 and TRBJ2-2 gives the full variable domain: KAGVTQTPRYLIKTRGQQVTLSCSPISGHRSVSWYQQTPGQGLQFLFEYFSETQRNKGNFPGRFSGRQFSNSRSEMNVSTLELGDSALYLCASSPRTDTGELFFGEGSRLTVL.

This clonotype was picked up many times. The J gene is TRBJ2-4, the V gene TRBV30; D uncertain. V was cut by 3 bases and J by 4 bases, with 7 bases left in between. The CDR3 is 12 amino acids. The V gene's germline CDR1 is GTSNPN and CDR2 SVGIG (reference sequence). The CDR3 sequence: CAWSAVKNIQYF. For the CDR3, the DNA is TGTGCCTGGAGCGCTGTAAAAAACATTCAGTACTTC.

This clonotype was seen many times. The chain combines TRBV7-2 with TRBJ2-5, with 9 bases matching TRBD2. Germline V gives CDR1 SGHTA, CDR2 FQGNSA. V trimming: 4 bases; J trimming: 4 bases; junction bases outside the gene matches: 7. The CDR3 has 15 amino acids. CDR3 amino acids: CASSWGGGAGETQYF. CDR3 bases: TGTGCCAGCAGCTGGGGCGGGGGGGCTGGAGAGACCCAGTACTTC.

This chain joins TRBV12-3 or TRBV12-4 and TRBJ2-7; D remains unclear. The V end lost 6 bases, the J end lost 3 bases, and 15 bases lay between the germline ends. The CDR3 is made up of 14 amino acids. The CDR3: CASSAQGPLYEQYF. CDR3 DNA sequence: TGTGCCAGCAGCGCGCAAGGCCCTCTCTACGAGCAGTACTTC.

This clonotype was seen repeatedly, ten times or more. The chain combines TRBV6-2 or TRBV6-3 with TRBJ2-7; D is unresolved. Germline V gene sequence: CDR1 MNHEY, CDR2 SVGEGT. The CDR3 has 12 residues. V was cut by 8 bases and J by 2 bases, with 10 bases left in between. The CDR3 here is CASALWTYEQYF. In nucleotides, the CDR3 is TGTGCCAGCGCCCTGTGGACCTACGAGCAGTACTTC.

This clonotype was observed many times. The chain joins TRBV29-1 to TRBJ2-7; 7 positions match TRBD2. J gave up 6 bases and V 3 bases, and 11 bases lay outside the gene matches. The CDR3 extends over 14 amino acids. Germline V gene sequence: CDR1 SQVTM, CDR2 ANQGSEA. Here the CDR3 DNA reads TGCAGCGTTGACAAACGAGCGGGAACTGGCGAGCAGTACTTC. Encoded protein: CSVDKRAGTGEQYF.

V is TRBV3-1 and J is TRBJ1-2, with 9 bases lining up with TRBD1. Germline CDR1 LGHDT, CDR2 YNNKEL (reference sequence). V shed 4 bases, J shed 5 bases, and the junction held 17 bases outside the gene matches. This CDR3 contains 18 residues. The DNA for the CDR3 is TGTGCCAGCAGCCCTCCGAACAGGGGGCGAGCCCGGGGATATGGCTACACCTTC. This sequence encodes CASSPPNRGRARGYGYTF.

V is TRBV7-3 and J is TRBJ1-1, with a tentative D call TRBD1 (6 bases). The germline gives CDR1 SGHTA, CDR2 FQGTGA. The CDR3 is made up of 14 amino acids. Between the trimmed V and J ends, which lost 7 bases and 5 bases, there was a span of 17 bases. As DNA, the CDR3 is TGTGCCAGCACCCCCGGTCTGGGGGCAACTGAAGCTTTCTTT. It is translated as CASTPGLGATEAFF.

This clonotype appeared many times. The V call is TRBV13, the J call TRBJ2-7; TRBD1 matches 7 bases. Trimming cost V 5 bases and J 7 bases; bases outside gene matches: 8. Germline CDR1 is PRHDT and CDR2 is FYEKMQ (reference sequence). CDR3 length equals 13 residues. CDR3 sequence (DNA): TGTGCCAGCAGCCTGGGACAGCCGCAGGAGCAGTACTTC. Its protein product is CASSLGQPQEQYF.

There are many counts of this clonotype. The chain has TRBV6-5 and TRBJ1-5, with D perhaps TRBD1 (5 bases). Per the germline V gene, CDR1 is MNHEY and CDR2 is SVGAGI. This CDR3 region has 14 residues. V shed 6 bases and J shed 0 bases, with 9 bases lying between them. The CDR3 region has the DNA TGTGCCAGCAGCTTACAGGATAGCAATCAGCCCCAGCATTTT. Residues: CASSLQDSNQPQHF.

The chain uses TRBV4-3 and TRBJ1-1; TRBD1 might be the D (5 bases). CDR3 length equals 16 residues. Trimming stripped 0 bases from V and 0 bases from J, with 11 bases between. Germline V gives CDR1 LGHNA, CDR2 YSLEER. The CDR3 DNA sequence: TGCGCCAGCAGCCAAGATAGGGGCAGATTGAACACTGAAGCTTTCTTT. Protein: CASSQDRGRLNTEAFF.

This clonotype was observed many times. The J gene is TRBJ1-1, the V gene TRBV28; D remains ambiguous. The germline gives CDR1 MDHEN, CDR2 SYDVKM. This CDR3 contains 13 residues. Trimming stripped 6 bases from V and 1 base from J, with 9 bases between. The DNA of the CDR3 is TGTGCCAGCAGCTTGTGGCGGAACACTGAAGCTTTCTTT. It yields the protein CASSLWRNTEAFF.

The V call is TRBV10-3, the J call TRBJ2-5; maybe TRBD2 (9 bases). The V and J ends lost 9 bases and 3 bases respectively, with 17 bases between them. The CDR3 extends over 14 amino acids. The germline CDR1 and CDR2 sequences are ENHRY and SYGVKD. This CDR3 is CAIQGASGKETQYF. The CDR3 coding sequence is TGTGCCATTCAGGGGGCTAGCGGGAAAGAGACCCAGTACTTC.

This clonotype appeared many times. The chain carries TRBV6-5 and TRBJ1-5, with D tentatively TRBD1 (6 bases). This CDR3 spans 15 amino acids. V gave up 5 bases and J gave up 2 bases, with 13 bases separating them. CDR1 and CDR2 (germline): MNHEY, SVGAGI. The CDR3 loop reads CASSPGPGGNQPQHF. CDR3 sequence (DNA): TGTGCCAGCAGTCCGGGCCCAGGGGGCAATCAGCCCCAGCATTTT.

This clonotype was detected only a few times. The chain employs TRBV30 and TRBJ1-1, with 7 bases fitting TRBD1. Germline V gene data show CDR1 as GTSNPN and CDR2 as SVGIG (reference sequence). The CDR3 spans 12 residues. After removal of 5 bases from V and 5 bases from J, the junction contained 5 bases not matched to a gene. CDR3 nucleotides: TGTGCCTGGGGGGACAGTTTAACTGAAGCTTTCTTT. Its protein is CAWGDSLTEAFF.

This clonotype was observed at least ten times. The gene calls are TRBV7-2 and TRBJ2-7, with 8 bases matching TRBD2. This CDR3 has 15 amino acids. With 3 bases clipped from V and 3 bases from J, the junction kept 7 bases outside the gene matches. Germline CDR1 SGHTA, CDR2 FQGNSA. CDR3: CASSFAGGLNYEQYF. The DNA of the CDR3 is TGTGCCAGCAGCTTCGCGGGGGGCCTAAACTACGAGCAGTACTTC.

The genes are TRBV28 and TRBJ1-5; the D gene is possibly TRBD1 (6 bases). There are 13 residues in the CDR3. Germline V gene data show CDR1 as MDHEN and CDR2 as SYDVKM. With 10 bases removed from V and 4 bases from J, the gap between germline ends came to 14 bases. The chain's CDR3 is CATRDTLNQPQHF. The DNA for the CDR3 is TGTGCCACCAGGGACACCTTGAATCAGCCCCAGCATTTT.

This clonotype was observed many times. The CDR3 here is CASSVADLGGNTEAFF. As DNA, the CDR3 is TGTGCCAGCAGCGTAGCGGATTTAGGCGGGAACACTGAAGCTTTCTTT. This sequence joins TRBV9 and TRBJ1-1; D call uncertain. With 0 bases removed from V and 1 base from J, the gap between germline ends came to 13 bases. There are 16 residues in the CDR3. Germline values: CDR1 SGDLS, CDR2 YYNGEE. The variable domain in full, with the rest retrieved from reference TRBV9 and TRBJ1-1, is DSGVTQTPKHLITATGQRVTLRCSPRSGDLSVYWYQQSLDQGLQFLIQYYNGEERAKGNILERFSAQQFPDLHSELNLSSLELGDSALYFCASSVADLGGNTEAFFGQGTRLTVV.

This clonotype was seen many times. Written as DNA, the CDR3 is TGTGCCAGCAGCCCAGGACAGGGCGAGTATGGCTACACCTTC. Its protein is CASSPGQGEYGYTF. This rearrangement joins TRBV12-3 or TRBV12-4 to TRBJ1-2; 8 bases map to TRBD1. This CDR3 has 14 residues. With 6 bases clipped from V and 5 bases from J, the junction kept 8 bases outside the gene matches.

This clonotype was seen a few times. V gene TRBV3-1 combines with J gene TRBJ2-2, with D hard to call. Germline V gene sequence: CDR1 LGHDT, CDR2 YNNKEL (reference sequence). V lost 4 bases and J lost 1, with 10 bases in between. The CDR3 extends over 15 amino acids. Here the CDR3 reads CASSPYTKNTGELFF. The CDR3 nucleotides are TGTGCCAGCAGCCCTTATACAAAGAACACCGGGGAGCTGTTTTTT.

This clonotype showed up many times. The genes are TRBV6-1 and TRBJ2-5, with D uncertain. The germline gives CDR1 MNHNS, CDR2 SASEGT. Deletions cut 6 bases from V and 4 bases from J, with 6 bases between. The CDR3 extends over 11 amino acids. CDR3 region: CASRYRETQYF. The CDR3 nucleotides are TGTGCCAGCAGGTACCGAGAGACCCAGTACTTC.